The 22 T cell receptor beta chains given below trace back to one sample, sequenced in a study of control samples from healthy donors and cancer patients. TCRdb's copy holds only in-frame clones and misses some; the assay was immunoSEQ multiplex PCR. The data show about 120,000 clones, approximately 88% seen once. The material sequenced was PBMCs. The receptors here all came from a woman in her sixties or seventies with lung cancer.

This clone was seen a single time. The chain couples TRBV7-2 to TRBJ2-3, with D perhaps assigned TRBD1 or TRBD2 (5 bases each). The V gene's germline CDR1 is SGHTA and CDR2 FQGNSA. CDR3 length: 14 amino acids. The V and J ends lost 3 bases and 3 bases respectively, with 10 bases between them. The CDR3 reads CASSLDTGTDTQYF. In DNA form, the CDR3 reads TGTGCCAGCAGCTTGGACACGGGGACAGATACGCAGTATTTT.

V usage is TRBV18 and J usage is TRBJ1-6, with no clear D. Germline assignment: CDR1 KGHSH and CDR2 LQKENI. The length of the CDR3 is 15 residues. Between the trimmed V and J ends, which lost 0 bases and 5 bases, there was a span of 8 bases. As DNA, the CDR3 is TGTGCCAGCTCACCACCAAATAGGGATAATTCACCCCTCCACTTT. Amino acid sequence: CASSPPNRDNSPLHF.

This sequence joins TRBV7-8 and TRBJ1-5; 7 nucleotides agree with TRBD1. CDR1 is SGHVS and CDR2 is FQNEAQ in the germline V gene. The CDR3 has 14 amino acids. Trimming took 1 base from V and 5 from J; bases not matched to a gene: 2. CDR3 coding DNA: TGTGCCAGCAGCTTAGGACAGGGATATCAGCCCCAGCATTTT. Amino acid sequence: CASSLGQGYQPQHF.

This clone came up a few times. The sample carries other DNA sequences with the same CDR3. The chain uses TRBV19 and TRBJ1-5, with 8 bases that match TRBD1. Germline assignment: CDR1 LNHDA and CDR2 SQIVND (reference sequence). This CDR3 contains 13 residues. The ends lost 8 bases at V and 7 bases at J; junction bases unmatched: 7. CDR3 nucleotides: TGTGCCAGTTCCGGACAGGGCGGGCAGCCCCAGCATTTT. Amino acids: CASSGQGGQPQHF.

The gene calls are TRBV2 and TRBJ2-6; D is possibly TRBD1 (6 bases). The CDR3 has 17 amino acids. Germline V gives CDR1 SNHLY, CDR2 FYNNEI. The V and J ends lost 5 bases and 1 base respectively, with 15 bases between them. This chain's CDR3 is CASSPGRGQSGANVLTF. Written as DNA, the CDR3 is TGTGCCAGCAGTCCCGGCAGGGGCCAGTCTGGGGCCAACGTCCTGACTTTC.

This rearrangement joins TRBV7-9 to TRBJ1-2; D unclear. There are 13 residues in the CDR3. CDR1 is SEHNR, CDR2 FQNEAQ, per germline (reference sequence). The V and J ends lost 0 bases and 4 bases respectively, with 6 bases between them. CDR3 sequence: CASSLAAAYGYTF. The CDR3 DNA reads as TGTGCCAGCAGCTTAGCTGCCGCCTATGGCTACACCTTC. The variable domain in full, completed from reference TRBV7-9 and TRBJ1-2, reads DTGVSQNPRHKITKRGQNVTFRCDPISEHNRLYWYRQTLGQGPEFLTYFQNEAQLEKSRLLSDRFSAERPKGSFSTLEIQRTEQGDSAMYLCASSLAAAYGYTFGSGTRLTVV.

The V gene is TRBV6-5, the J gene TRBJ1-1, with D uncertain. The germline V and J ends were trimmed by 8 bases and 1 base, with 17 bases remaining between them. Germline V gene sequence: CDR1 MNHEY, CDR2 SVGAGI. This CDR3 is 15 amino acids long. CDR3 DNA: TGTGCCAGCGCTGAGTATCTCCTATCGAACACTGAAGCTTTCTTT. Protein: CASAEYLLSNTEAFF.

The CDR3 reads CAISGGYNEQFF. The DNA for the CDR3 is TGTGCCATCAGTGGAGGTTACAATGAGCAGTTCTTC. This chain links TRBV10-3 with TRBJ2-1; D ambiguous. The CDR3 runs to 12 residues. Germline V gene data show CDR1 as ENHRY and CDR2 as SYGVKD. The ends were cut back, 4 bases at V and 4 bases at J, with 5 bases in the middle.

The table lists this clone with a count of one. The CDR3 nucleotides are TGTGCCAGCAGCTTAGGGGGTGGCCAGCCCCAGCATTTT. This encodes CASSLGGGQPQHF. This chain joins TRBV7-9 and TRBJ1-5; D is uncertain. The CDR3 is made up of 13 amino acids. Trimming cost V 1 base and J 7 bases, with 8 bases left between them. CDR1 and CDR2 from the germline V gene are SEHNR and FQNEAQ (reference sequence). The full variable domain, rest sourced from reference TRBV7-9 and TRBJ1-5, is DTGVSQNPRHKITKRGQNVTFRCDPISEHNRLYWYRQTLGQGPEFLTYFQNEAQLEKSRLLSDRFSAERPKGSFSTLEIQRTEQGDSAMYLCASSLGGGQPQHFGDGTRLSIL.

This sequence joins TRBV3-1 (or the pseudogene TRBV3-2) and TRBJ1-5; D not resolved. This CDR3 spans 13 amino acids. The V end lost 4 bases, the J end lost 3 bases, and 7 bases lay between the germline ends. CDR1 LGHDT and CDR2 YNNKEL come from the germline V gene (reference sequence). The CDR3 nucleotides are TGTGCCAGCAGCCGAGATTACAATCAGCCCCAGCATTTT. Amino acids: CASSRDYNQPQHF.

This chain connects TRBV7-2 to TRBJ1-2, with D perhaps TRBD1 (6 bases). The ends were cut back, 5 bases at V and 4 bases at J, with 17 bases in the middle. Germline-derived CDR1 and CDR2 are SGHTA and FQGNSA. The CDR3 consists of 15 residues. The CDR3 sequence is CASSLDFQGTYGYTF. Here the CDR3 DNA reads TGTGCCAGCAGCCTAGATTTTCAGGGGACCTATGGCTACACCTTC.

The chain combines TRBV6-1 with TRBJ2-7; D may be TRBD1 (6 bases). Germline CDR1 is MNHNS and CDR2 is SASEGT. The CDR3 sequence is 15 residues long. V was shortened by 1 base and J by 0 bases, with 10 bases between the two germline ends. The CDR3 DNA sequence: TGTGCCAGCAGTGAAGGGACAGCTAGCTCCTACGAGCAGTACTTC. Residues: CASSEGTASSYEQYF.

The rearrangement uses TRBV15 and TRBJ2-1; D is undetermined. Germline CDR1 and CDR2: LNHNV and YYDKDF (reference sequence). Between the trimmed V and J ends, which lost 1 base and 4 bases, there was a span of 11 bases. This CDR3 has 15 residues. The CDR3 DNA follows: TGTGCCACCAGCAGAGGTCAAGGAATGTACAATGAGCAGTTCTTC. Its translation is CATSRGQGMYNEQFF.

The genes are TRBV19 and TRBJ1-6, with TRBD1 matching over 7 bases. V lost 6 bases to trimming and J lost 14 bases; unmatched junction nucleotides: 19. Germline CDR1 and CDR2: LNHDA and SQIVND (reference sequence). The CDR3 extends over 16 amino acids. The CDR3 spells CASSAERQGALEALHF. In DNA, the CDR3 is TGTGCCAGTAGCGCCGAAAGACAGGGCGCCCTTGAAGCCCTCCACTTT.

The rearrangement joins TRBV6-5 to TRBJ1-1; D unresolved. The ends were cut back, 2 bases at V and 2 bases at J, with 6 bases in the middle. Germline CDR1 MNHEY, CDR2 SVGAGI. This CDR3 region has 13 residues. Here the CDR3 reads CASSYLGNTEAFF. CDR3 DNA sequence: TGTGCCAGCAGTTACCTCGGTAACACTGAAGCTTTCTTT.

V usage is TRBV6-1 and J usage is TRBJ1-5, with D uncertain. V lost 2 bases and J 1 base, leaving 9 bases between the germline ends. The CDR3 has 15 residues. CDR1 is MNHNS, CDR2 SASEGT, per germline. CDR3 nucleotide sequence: TGTGCCAGCAGTGAAAAGGGAGGAAGCAATCAGCCCCAGCATTTT. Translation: CASSEKGGSNQPQHF.

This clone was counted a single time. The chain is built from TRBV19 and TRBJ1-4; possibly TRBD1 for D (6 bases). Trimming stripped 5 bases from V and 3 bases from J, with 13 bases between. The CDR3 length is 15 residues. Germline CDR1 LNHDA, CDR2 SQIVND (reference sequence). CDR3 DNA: TGTGCCAGTAGTGGCACAGGGTTGTCTAATGAAAAACTGTTTTTT. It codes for CASSGTGLSNEKLFF.

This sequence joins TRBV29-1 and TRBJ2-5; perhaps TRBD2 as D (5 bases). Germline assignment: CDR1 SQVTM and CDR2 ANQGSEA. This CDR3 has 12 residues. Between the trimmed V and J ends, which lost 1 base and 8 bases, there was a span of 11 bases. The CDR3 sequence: CSVEGIGGTQYF. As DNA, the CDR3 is TGCAGCGTTGAAGGGATCGGAGGAACCCAGTACTTC.

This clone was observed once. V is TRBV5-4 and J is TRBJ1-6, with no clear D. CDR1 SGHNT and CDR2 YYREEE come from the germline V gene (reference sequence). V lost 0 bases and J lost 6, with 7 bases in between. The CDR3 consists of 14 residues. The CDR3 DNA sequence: TGTGCCAGCAGCTTGGGTTTGAGTAATTCACCCCTCCACTTT. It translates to CASSLGLSNSPLHF. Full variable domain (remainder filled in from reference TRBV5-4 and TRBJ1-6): ETGVTQSPTHLIKTRGQQVTLRCSSQSGHNTVSWYQQALGQGPQFIFQYYREEENGRGNFPPRFSGLQFPNYSSELNVNALELDDSALYLCASSLGLSNSPLHFGNGTRLTVT.

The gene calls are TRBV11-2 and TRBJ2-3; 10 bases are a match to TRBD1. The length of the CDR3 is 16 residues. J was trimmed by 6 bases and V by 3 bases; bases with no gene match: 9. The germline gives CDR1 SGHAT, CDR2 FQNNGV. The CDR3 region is CASSLGMTGGADTQYF. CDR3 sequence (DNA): TGTGCCAGCAGCTTGGGGATGACAGGGGGCGCCGATACGCAGTATTTT.

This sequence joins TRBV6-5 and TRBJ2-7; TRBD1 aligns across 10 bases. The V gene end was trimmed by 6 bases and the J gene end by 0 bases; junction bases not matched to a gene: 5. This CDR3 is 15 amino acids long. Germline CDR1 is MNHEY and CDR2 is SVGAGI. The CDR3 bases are TGTGCCAGCAGGGGACAGGGGCCCCTCTCCTACGAGCAGTACTTC. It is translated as CASRGQGPLSYEQYF.

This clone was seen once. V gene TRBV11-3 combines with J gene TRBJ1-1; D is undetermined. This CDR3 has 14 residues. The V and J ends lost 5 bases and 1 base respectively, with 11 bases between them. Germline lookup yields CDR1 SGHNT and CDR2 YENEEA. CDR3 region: CASSPSTGNTEAFF. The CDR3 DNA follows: TGTGCCAGCAGCCCTAGCACGGGGAACACTGAAGCTTTCTTT.